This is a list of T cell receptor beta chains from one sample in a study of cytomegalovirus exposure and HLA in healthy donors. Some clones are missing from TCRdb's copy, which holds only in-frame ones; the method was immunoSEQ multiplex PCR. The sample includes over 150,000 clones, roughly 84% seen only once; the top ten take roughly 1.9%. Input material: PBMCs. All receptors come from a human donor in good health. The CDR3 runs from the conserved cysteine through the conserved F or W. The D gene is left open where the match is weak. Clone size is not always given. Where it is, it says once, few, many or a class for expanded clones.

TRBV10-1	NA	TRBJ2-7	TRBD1	TGCGCCAGCAGTGATAAAACCGGGACAGGGGTACACGAGCAGTACTTC	CASSDKTGTGVHEQYF
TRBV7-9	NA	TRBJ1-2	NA	TGTGCCAGCAGCTTAGCGCAGTCATTTCAGGATGGCTACACCTTC	CASSLAQSFQDGYTF
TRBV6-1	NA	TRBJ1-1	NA	TGTGCCAGCACTCCCCGGGACATGAACACTGAAGCTTTCTTT	CASTPRDMNTEAFF
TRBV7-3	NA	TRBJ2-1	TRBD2	TGTGCCAGCAGTTTACTCGGGACTAGTATCAATGAGCAGTTCTTC	CASSLLGTSINEQFF
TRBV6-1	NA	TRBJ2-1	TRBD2	TGTGCCAGCACCCGGACTAGCGTCTACAATGAGCAGTTCTTC	CASTRTSVYNEQFF
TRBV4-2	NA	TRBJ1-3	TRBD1	TGTGCCAGCAGCCAAGTGGGACAGGTTTTTGGAAACACCATATATTTT	CASSQVGQVFGNTIYF
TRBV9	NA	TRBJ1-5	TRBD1	TGTGCCAGCAGCGTAGGTCCGACAGGGATCCAGCCCCAGCATTTT	CASSVGPTGIQPQHF
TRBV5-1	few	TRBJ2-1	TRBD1	TGCGCCAGCAGCTTGCGCACAGGGGGAACCTACAATGAGCAGTTCTTC	CASSLRTGGTYNEQFF
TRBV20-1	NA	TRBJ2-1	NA	TGCAGTGCAGGCCGAGGAAATGAGCAGTTCTTC	CSAGRGNEQFF
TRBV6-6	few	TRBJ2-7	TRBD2	TGTGCCAGCAGAGGGACTAGCGGGAACGAGCAGTACTTC	CASRGTSGNEQYF
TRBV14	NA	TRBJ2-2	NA	TGTGCCAGCAGCCAAGATTCCGAACATTTCATCCCGAACACCGGGGAGCTGTTTTTT	CASSQDSEHFIPNTGELFF
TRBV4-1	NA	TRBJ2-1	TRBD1	TGCGCCAGCAGCCCTGACAGGGATAACAGGTATGAGCAGTTCTTC	CASSPDRDNRYEQFF
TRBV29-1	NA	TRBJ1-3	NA	TGCAGCGTTGCCCCCCGACTCTCTGGAAACACCATATATTTT	CSVAPRLSGNTIYF
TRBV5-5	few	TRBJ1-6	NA	TGTGCCAGCAGCTTCACAGGGTCCCTCCACTTT	CASSFTGSLHF
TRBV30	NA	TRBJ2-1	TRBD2	TGTGCCTGGGATTCTGGGAACTTAGCGGGGCTTGACAATGAGCAGTTCTTC	CAWDSGNLAGLDNEQFF
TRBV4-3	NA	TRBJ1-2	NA	TGCGCCAGCAGCCAAGATATAGGAGGAGCCAACTATGGCTACACCTTC	CASSQDIGGANYGYTF
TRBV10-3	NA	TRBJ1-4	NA	TGTGCCATCAGTGAGTCCTGGTCGACGGGGATGGATGAAAAACTGTTTTTT	CAISESWSTGMDEKLFF
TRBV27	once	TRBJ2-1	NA	TGTGCCAGCAGTTCCGGGGGATACAATGAGCAGTTCTTC	CASSSGGYNEQFF
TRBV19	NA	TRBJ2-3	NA	TGTGCCATTGGGCCTAGGGGGGGAGATACGCAGTATTTT	CAIGPRGGDTQYF
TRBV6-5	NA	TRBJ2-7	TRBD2	TGTGCCAGCAGTCAGCTAGCGGGAGGGTTCTACGAGCAGTACTTC	CASSQLAGGFYEQYF
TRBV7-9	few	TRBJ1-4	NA	TGTGCCAGCAGCAGAACAGATGAAAAACTGTTTTTT	CASSRTDEKLFF
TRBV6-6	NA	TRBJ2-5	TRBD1	TGTGCCAGCAGCCATTATGGACAGGGCCAAGAGACCCAGTACTTC	CASSHYGQGQETQYF
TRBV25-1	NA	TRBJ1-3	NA	TGTGCCAGCAGACCAGGGTCCTCTGGAAACACCATATATTTT	CASRPGSSGNTIYF
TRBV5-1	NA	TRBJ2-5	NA	TGCGCCAGCAGCTTACAGGGATGGCAAGAGACCCAGTACTTC	CASSLQGWQETQYF
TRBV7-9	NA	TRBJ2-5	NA	TGTGCCAGCAGCCAGGGGGGCCCTCGTGAGACCCAGTACTTC	CASSQGGPRETQYF
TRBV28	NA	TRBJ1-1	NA	TGTGCCAGCACCTTTCCGGGGGGGAACACTGAAGCTTTCTTT	CASTFPGGNTEAFF
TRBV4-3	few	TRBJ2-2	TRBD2	TGCGCCAGCAACCAAGCGCTGGGACTAGCTTCCGGGGAGCTGTTTTTT	CASNQALGLASGELFF
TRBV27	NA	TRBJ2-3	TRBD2	TGTGCCAGCAGTTTGCCTGCTTCTTGGACTAGCGGGAGGCCTAGCACAGATACGCAGTATTTT	CASSLPASWTSGRPSTDTQYF
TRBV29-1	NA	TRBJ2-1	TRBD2	TGCAGCGTTGAAGGCGGGGGGACTAGCGGGGGGTTTTTTTACAATGAGCAGTTCTTC	CSVEGGGTSGGFFYNEQFF
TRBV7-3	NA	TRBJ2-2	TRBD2	TGTGCCAGCACCATAGCGGGGGGGACCGGGGAGCTGTTTTTT	CASTIAGGTGELFF
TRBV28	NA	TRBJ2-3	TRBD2	TGTGCCAGCAGTTCAAGGCTAGCGGGAGTTCTGGGTCCCGCAGATACGCAGTATTTT	CASSSRLAGVLGPADTQYF
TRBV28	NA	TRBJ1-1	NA	TGTGCCAGCAGTGGCCTTATCGTCAGTGAAGCTTTCTTT	CASSGLIVSEAFF
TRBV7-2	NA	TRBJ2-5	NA	TGTGCCAGCAGCTTAGGGGCAGGCCAAGAGACCCAGTACTTC	CASSLGAGQETQYF
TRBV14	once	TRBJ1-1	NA	TGTGCCAGCAGCCAAGATCCACAGGCCTACACTGAAGCTTTCTTT	CASSQDPQAYTEAFF
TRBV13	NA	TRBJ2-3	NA	TGTGCCAGCAGCTTCTCCGCAGTCAGCACAGATACGCAGTATTTT	CASSFSAVSTDTQYF
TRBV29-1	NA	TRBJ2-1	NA	TGCAGCGCCCGGGACACTACAAACGATGAGCAGTTCTTC	CSARDTTNDEQFF
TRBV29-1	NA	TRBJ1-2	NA	TGCAGCGTTCGAGGGGGCTATGGCTACACCTTC	CSVRGGYGYTF
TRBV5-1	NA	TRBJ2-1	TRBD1	TGCGCCAGCAGCTCCACCGGGACAGACTACAATGAGCAGTTCTTC	CASSSTGTDYNEQFF
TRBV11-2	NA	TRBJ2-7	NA	TGTGCCAGCAGGTCGGGACTCAGGATCGACGAGCAGTACTTC	CASRSGLRIDEQYF
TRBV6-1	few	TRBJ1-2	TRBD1	TGTGCCAGCAGTGCCCTACCGGGACAGAAGATCTATGGCTACACCTTC	CASSALPGQKIYGYTF
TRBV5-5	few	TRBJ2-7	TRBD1	TGTGCCAGCAGCCAGGGACAGGGTAGCTCCTACGAGCAGTACTTC	CASSQGQGSSYEQYF
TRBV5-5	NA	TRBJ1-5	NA	TGTGCCAGCAGCTTGGTATCACAGACGGGGGGCAATCAGCCCCAGCATTTT	CASSLVSQTGGNQPQHF
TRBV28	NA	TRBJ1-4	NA	TGTGCCAGCAGTTTTAGAGTCAGCGGACATGAAAAACTGTTTTTT	CASSFRVSGHEKLFF
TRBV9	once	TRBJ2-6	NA	TGTGCCAGCAGCGTAGGCAGTTCCGGGGTTAACGTCCTGACTTTC	CASSVGSSGVNVLTF
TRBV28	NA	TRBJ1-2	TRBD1	TGTGCCAGCAATTTACCGGGACAGGGGATGTATGGCTACACCTTC	CASNLPGQGMYGYTF
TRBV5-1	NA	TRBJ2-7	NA	TGCGCCAGCAGCTTTTCAGGGGCCTACGAGCAGTACTTC	CASSFSGAYEQYF
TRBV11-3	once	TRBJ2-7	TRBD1	TGTGCCAGCAGCGCCGGGACAGCGCCCTACGAGCAGTACTTC	CASSAGTAPYEQYF
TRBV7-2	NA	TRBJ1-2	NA	TGTGCCAGCAGCTTAGTGGTCGGCAGGGGAGTTGGCTACACCTTC	CASSLVVGRGVGYTF
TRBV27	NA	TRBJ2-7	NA	TGTGCCAGCAGTTTATCACCCCTCCTACCCGAGTACGAGCAGTACTTC	CASSLSPLLPEYEQYF
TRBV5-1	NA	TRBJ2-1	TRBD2	TGCGCCAGCAGCCAAGGACTAGCGGGGGCCGCAAGCTCCTACAATGAGCAGTTCTTC	CASSQGLAGAASSYNEQFF
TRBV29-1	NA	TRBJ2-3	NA	TGCAGCGTTGAGGTCACAGGGAGCGATACGCAGTATTTT	CSVEVTGSDTQYF
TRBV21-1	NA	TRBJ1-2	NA	TGTGCCAGCTGGAGGGCCTACACCTTC	CASWRAYTF
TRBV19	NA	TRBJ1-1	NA	TGTGCCGTGCGTTCCCTAGGGATATACAGGGAGAACACTGAAGCTTTCTTT	CAVRSLGIYRENTEAFF
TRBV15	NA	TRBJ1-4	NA	TGTGCCACCAGCAGAGGCCCCGGGTCAACTAATGAAAAACTGTTTTTT	CATSRGPGSTNEKLFF
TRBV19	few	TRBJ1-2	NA	TGTGCCAGTAGTATATGGGCCTCGGGGGAAAATGGCTACACCTTC	CASSIWASGENGYTF
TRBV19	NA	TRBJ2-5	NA	TGTGCCAGTAGTATCGTCCCCCGGAGTACCATAGAGACCCAGTACTTC	CASSIVPRSTIETQYF
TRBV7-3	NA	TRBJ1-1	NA	TGTGCCAGCAGCTTACACACGAACACTGAAGCTTTCTTT	CASSLHTNTEAFF
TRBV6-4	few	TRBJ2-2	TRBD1	TGTGCCAGCAGCCCTACCGACAGGGGGCAGACCGGGGAGCTGTTTTTT	CASSPTDRGQTGELFF
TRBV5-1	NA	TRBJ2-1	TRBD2	TGCGCCAGCAGCTTAATGGGGAGGGATGAGCAGTTCTTC	CASSLMGRDEQFF
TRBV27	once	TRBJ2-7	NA	TGTGCCAGCAGTTTTGACGGGAGTCCCTACGAGCAGTACTTC	CASSFDGSPYEQYF